This T cell receptor beta chain was retrieved from a study of cytomegalovirus exposure and HLA in healthy donors. On the study more broadly: About 85 million unique TCR sequences came from HLA-typed donors in an early release.

PCR used 60 Vbeta primers and 13 Jbeta primers. Produced via immunoSEQ multiplex PCR; TCRdb's table is partial and in-frame only. The repertoire has about 140,000 clones, around 80% of them found once; the top ten carry approximately 1.5%. Whole-study findings and limits: In a later analysis, TCR beta V- and J-gene trimming was associated with a missense DCLRE1C variant. Reported results showed that the classifier diagnosed cytomegalovirus status with high specificity and sensitivity.

This clone was found a few times. Antigen unknown. The germline CDR1 and CDR2 sequences are MNHNY and SVGAGI (reference sequence). CDR3 size: 15 residues. J lost 0 bases, V lost 5 bases, and 6 bases had no gene match. The source of this sequence is a man aged 25-40 years in good health and CMV-seropositive. The specimen sequenced was PBMCs. This rearrangement joins TRBV6-6 to TRBJ1-1, with TRBD1 matching 7 bases. CDR3 residues: CASSDKQGMNTEAFF. CDR3 DNA sequence: TGTGCCAGCAGTGACAAACAGGGGATGAACACTGAAGCTTTCTTT.